Below, 6 T cell receptor beta chains from the same sample are listed, as sequenced in a study of cytomegalovirus exposure and HLA in healthy donors. The study ran its PCR with 60 Vbeta and 13 Jbeta primers. Only in-frame clones appear in the TCRdb table, and some are missing; sequencing was by immunoSEQ multiplex PCR. The sample includes around 120,000 clones, around 72% of them seen just once. Sequencing was done on a sample of PBMCs. The receptors derive from a woman in her 40s in good health and CMV-seropositive.

The chain links TRBV5-1 to TRBJ1-3; maybe TRBD1 (5 bases). From germline, CDR1 is SGHRS and CDR2 YFSETQ. The V end was cut by 4 bases, the J end by 2 bases, with 10 bases between. The CDR3 spans 14 residues. CDR3 sequence reads: CASSQGGTGNTIYF. The DNA for the CDR3 is TGCGCCAGCAGCCAGGGTGGGACTGGAAACACCATATATTTT.

This clone has just one count. This chain connects TRBV18 to TRBJ2-7; 10 nucleotides agree with TRBD1. Germline-derived CDR1 and CDR2 are KGHSH and LQKENI. V gave up 3 bases and J gave up 3 bases; unmatched junction bases: 8. This CDR3 is built from 16 residues. The CDR3 nucleotides are TGTGCCAGCTCACCGGCTAGACAGGGGGCATTCTACGAGCAGTACTTC. Amino acid sequence: CASSPARQGAFYEQYF. Using reference TRBV18 and TRBJ2-7 for the parts outside the CDR3, the full variable domain is NAGVMQNPRHLVRRRGQEARLRCSPMKGHSHVYWYRQLPEEGLKFMVYLQKENIIDESGMPKERFSAEFPKEGPSILRIQQVVRGDSAAYFCASSPARQGAFYEQYFGPGTRLTVT.

This clone appeared many times. This chain connects TRBV5-1 to TRBJ1-6; D might be TRBD1 (6 bases). Germline values: CDR1 SGHRS, CDR2 YFSETQ. V was trimmed by 1 base and J by 4 bases, leaving 6 bases between them. The CDR3 sequence is 14 residues long. Here the CDR3 reads CASSLTGYNSPLHF. CDR3 DNA: TGCGCCAGCAGCTTGACAGGGTATAATTCACCCCTCCACTTT.

This chain uses TRBV4-3 with TRBJ2-3; TRBD2 matches at 9 bases. The CDR3 runs 17 residues. J lost 3 bases, V lost 4 bases, and 11 bases had no gene match. Germline V lookup: CDR1 LGHNA, CDR2 YSLEER. This chain's CDR3 is CASSPNGGGAGTDTQYF. As DNA, the CDR3 is TGCGCCAGCAGCCCCAACGGCGGGGGGGCTGGAACAGATACGCAGTATTTT.

The chain employs TRBV18 and TRBJ2-7, with D unclear. Germline lookup yields CDR1 KGHSH and CDR2 LQKENI. This CDR3 contains 14 residues. Trimming stripped 0 bases from V and 3 bases from J, with 9 bases between. The CDR3 nucleotides are TGTGCCAGCTCACCACCGGGCAATGACTACGAGCAGTACTTC. It codes for CASSPPGNDYEQYF.

The V and J genes are TRBV6-5 and TRBJ1-4; TRBD1 aligns across 7 bases. The CDR3 has 13 residues. CDR1 is MNHEY, CDR2 SVGAGI, per germline. V lost 6 bases, J lost 8 bases, and 6 bases stayed unmatched. CDR3 loop: CASSSTGYEKLFF. For the CDR3, the DNA is TGTGCCAGCAGCTCGACAGGGTACGAAAAACTGTTTTTT.